This T cell receptor (beta chain) was captured in a study of blood T cell repertoires in COVID-19. Authors' processing steps: The authors estimated nucleated cell counts from reference gene primer amplification. TCRdb's copy holds only in-frame clones and misses some; the assay was immunoSEQ multiplex PCR. The V and J calls and the clone size are those of that table, but D and trimming were determined from the DNA. The table shows tens of thousands of clones, with roughly 90% occurring only once. This CDR3 has 15 amino acids. CDR1 and CDR2 (germline): KGHSH, LQKENI. With V trimmed by 4 bases and J by 3 bases, 2 bases remained unmatched.

The chain employs TRBV18 and TRBJ2-5; 13 bases align to TRBD2. The TCR sequence derives from a man between 70 and 80 years old with active or convalescent COVID-19. The sample consisted of peripheral blood. Here the CDR3 reads CASSRGLAGEETQYF. The DNA for the CDR3 is TGTGCCAGCTCACGTGGACTAGCGGGGGAAGAGACCCAGTACTTC.